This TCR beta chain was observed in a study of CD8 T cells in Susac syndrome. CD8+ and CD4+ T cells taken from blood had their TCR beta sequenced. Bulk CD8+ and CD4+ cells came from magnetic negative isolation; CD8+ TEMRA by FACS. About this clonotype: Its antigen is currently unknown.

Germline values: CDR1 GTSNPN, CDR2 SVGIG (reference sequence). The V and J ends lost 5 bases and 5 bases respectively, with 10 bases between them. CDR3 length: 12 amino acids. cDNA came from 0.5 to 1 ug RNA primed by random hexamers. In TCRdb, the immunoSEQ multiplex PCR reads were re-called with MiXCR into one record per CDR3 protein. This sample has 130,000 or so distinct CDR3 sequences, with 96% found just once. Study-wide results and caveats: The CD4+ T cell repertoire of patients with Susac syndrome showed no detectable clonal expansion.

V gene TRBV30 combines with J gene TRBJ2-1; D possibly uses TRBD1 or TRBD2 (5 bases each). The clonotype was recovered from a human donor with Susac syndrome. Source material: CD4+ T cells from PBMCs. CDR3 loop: CAWSGAHNEQFF. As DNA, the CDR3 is TGTGCCTGGTCCGGGGCACACAATGAGCAGTTCTTC. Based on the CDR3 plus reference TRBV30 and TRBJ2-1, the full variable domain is SQTIHQWPATLVQPVGSPLSLECTVEGTSNPNLYWYRQAAGRGLQLLFYSVGIGQISSEVPQNLSASRPQDRQFILSSKKLLLSDSGFYLCAWSGAHNEQFFGPGTRLTVL.